Below are 27 T cell receptor beta chains sequenced from a single sample in a study of T cell responses to AZD1222 COVID-19 vaccine. Profiling relied on immunoSEQ multiplex PCR, and the TCRdb table lists in-frame clones only, not all of them. The sample carries 60,000 to 95,000 clones, 80% to 90% recorded once. The sequencing here drew on peripheral blood, taken 28 days after the second AZD1222 dose. Every receptor here comes from an adult who received the AZD1222 COVID-19 vaccine.

The gene calls are TRBV11-2 and TRBJ1-1, with 8 bases that match TRBD1. Germline V gene lookup returns CDR1 SGHAT and CDR2 FQNNGV. V was pared by 2 bases and J by 10 bases, with 9 bases of the junction left unmatched. The CDR3 sequence is 14 residues long. The CDR3 spells CASSLLGRGLAAFF. The CDR3 DNA reads as TGTGCCAGCAGCTTATTAGGCAGGGGGCTTGCAGCTTTCTTT. Supplemented by reference TRBV11-2 and TRBJ1-1, the full variable domain reads EAGVAQSPRYKIIEKRQSVAFWCNPISGHATLYWYQQILGQGPKLLIQFQNNGVVDDSQLPKDRFSAERLKGVDSTLKIQPAKLEDSAVYLCASSLLGRGLAAFFGQGTRLTVV.

The chain combines TRBV7-2 with TRBJ2-3, with TRBD2 matching over 7 bases. Germline-derived CDR1 and CDR2 are SGHTA and FQGNSA. V shed 1 base, J shed 2 bases, and the junction held 3 bases outside the gene matches. This CDR3 contains 15 residues. The CDR3 DNA follows: TGTGCCAGCAGCTTAGAACGGGACTACACAGATACGCAGTATTTT. This translates into CASSLERDYTDTQYF.

The rearrangement uses TRBV4-1 and TRBJ1-6, with TRBD1 matching over 7 bases. In germline, CDR1 is MGHRA, CDR2 YSYEKL. The trim removed 2 bases at V and 7 bases at J, leaving 5 bases unmatched. This CDR3 contains 15 residues. The CDR3 loop is CASSQPPGQNSPLHF. CDR3 nucleotides: TGCGCCAGCAGCCAACCCCCGGGACAGAATTCACCCCTCCACTTT.

V is TRBV4-1 and J is TRBJ1-1; 8 nucleotides align to TRBD1. Germline assignment: CDR1 MGHRA and CDR2 YSYEKL. V dropped 1 base and J dropped 5; count of bases not matched to a gene: 6. The CDR3 contains 15 residues. DNA of the CDR3: TGCGCCAGCAGCCAAGGAGACAGGGGACGGACTGAAGCTTTCTTT. This codes for CASSQGDRGRTEAFF.

CDR3 loop: CASSLSGGVNEQFF. The DNA for the CDR3 is TGTGCCAGCAGCCTTAGCGGGGGGGTCAATGAGCAGTTCTTC. The genes are TRBV9 and TRBJ2-1; 11 bases align to TRBD2. The V segment lost 4 bases and the J segment 6 bases; nucleotides outside the gene matches: 3. CDR1 is SGDLS, CDR2 YYNGEE, per germline. CDR3 size: 14 residues.

This clone was counted a few times. The chain joins TRBV5-1 to TRBJ1-2; D remains ambiguous. CDR1 is SGHRS and CDR2 is YFSETQ in the germline V gene. The V end was cut by 0 bases, the J end by 2 bases, with 5 bases between. CDR3 size: 13 residues. The CDR3 region has the DNA TGCGCCAGCAGCTTGGTGCAGAACTATGGCTACACCTTC. This sequence encodes CASSLVQNYGYTF.

The V call is TRBV5-4, the J call TRBJ1-4, with 8 bases aligning to TRBD1. Germline V gene sequence: CDR1 SGHNT, CDR2 YYREEE (reference sequence). The CDR3 is made up of 14 amino acids. After removal of 2 bases from V and 6 bases from J, the junction contained 3 bases not matched to a gene. The CDR3 spells CASSLKTGDEKLFF. The CDR3 nucleotides are TGTGCCAGCAGCTTAAAGACAGGGGATGAAAAACTGTTTTTT.

The chain uses TRBV29-1 and TRBJ1-2; no reliable D call. Germline values: CDR1 SQVTM, CDR2 ANQGSEA. Trimming stripped 0 bases from V and 4 bases from J, with 15 bases between. CDR3 length equals 15 residues. CDR3 coding DNA: TGCAGCGTTGAAGAGGGTGCCGGGATGCGCTATGGCTACACCTTC. Its protein is CSVEEGAGMRYGYTF.

The chain links TRBV6-5 to TRBJ1-2; D call uncertain. Germline V lookup: CDR1 MNHEY, CDR2 SVGAGI. CDR3 length: 11 residues. Trimming removed 6 bases at V and 5 bases at J, with 7 bases between. The CDR3 coding sequence is TGTGCCAGCAGCCCCGGTTATGGCTACACCTTC. This translates into CASSPGYGYTF.

V is TRBV5-1 and J is TRBJ1-1; D may be TRBD1 (5 bases). This CDR3 has 14 amino acids. V shed 2 bases and J shed 5 bases, with 13 bases lying between them. CDR1 is SGHRS and CDR2 is YFSETQ in the germline V gene. The CDR3 loop reads CASSFTAGRTEAFF. As DNA, the CDR3 is TGCGCCAGCAGCTTTACCGCAGGGAGGACTGAAGCTTTCTTT.

The chain joins TRBV28 to TRBJ2-3, with D perhaps assigned TRBD1 or TRBD2 (5 bases each). The V gene lost 7 bases and the J gene lost 1 base, with 18 bases spanning the gap. The CDR3 is made up of 16 amino acids. Germline assignment: CDR1 MDHEN and CDR2 SYDVKM. CDR3 amino acids: CASTRWGFARTDTQYF. The CDR3 bases are TGTGCCAGCACCCGATGGGGGTTCGCTCGCACAGATACGCAGTATTTT. Full variable domain (remainder filled in from reference TRBV28 and TRBJ2-3): DVKVTQSSRYLVKRTGEKVFLECVQDMDHENMFWYRQDPGLGLRLIYFSYDVKMKEKGDIPEGYSVSREKKERFSLILESASTNQTSMYLCASTRWGFARTDTQYFGPGTRLTVL.

This chain connects TRBV5-4 to TRBJ1-4; D gene uncertain. Trimming took off 0 bases at V and 3 bases at J, with 6 bases between the two ends. Germline V gives CDR1 SGHNT, CDR2 YYREEE (reference sequence). The CDR3 has 14 residues. The CDR3, as DNA: TGTGCCAGCAGCTTGGGGGGAGCTAATGAAAAACTGTTTTTT. Protein: CASSLGGANEKLFF.

This sequence joins TRBV9 and TRBJ2-5; D call uncertain. The CDR3 totals 14 residues. The V gene's germline CDR1 is SGDLS and CDR2 YYNGEE. V was cut by 1 base and J by 7 bases, with 14 bases left in between. This CDR3 reads CASSVFPGVGTQYF. DNA for the CDR3: TGTGCCAGCAGCGTATTTCCAGGAGTAGGGACCCAGTACTTC.

The chain has TRBV27 and TRBJ1-1; D call uncertain. Germline CDR1 reads MNHEY; CDR2 reads SMNVEV (reference sequence). V gave up 4 bases and J gave up 4 bases, with 7 bases separating them. The CDR3 consists of 12 residues. CDR3 nucleotide sequence: TGTGCCAGCAGTTCCTTCGGCACTGAAGCTTTCTTT. This codes for CASSSFGTEAFF.

This clone appeared a single time. DNA for the CDR3: TGTGCCAGCAGCCAAGGGGGGCACACTGAAGCTTTCTTT. This gives the protein CASSQGGHTEAFF. The V gene is TRBV3-1 (or the pseudogene TRBV3-2), the J gene TRBJ1-1, with a weak D call TRBD1 (6 bases). Germline CDR1 and CDR2: LGHDT and YNNKEL (reference sequence). The CDR3 covers 13 residues. V shed 1 base and J shed 3 bases, with 6 bases lying between them.

This rearrangement joins TRBV6-5 to TRBJ1-1; 8 nucleotides agree with TRBD1. The germline V gene encodes CDR1 MNHEY and CDR2 SVGAGI. The CDR3 is 14 amino acids. V shed 6 bases, J shed 5 bases, and the junction held 8 bases outside the gene matches. This CDR3 is CASSSGQVRTEAFF. The CDR3 nucleotides read TGTGCCAGCAGCTCGGGACAGGTTAGGACTGAAGCTTTCTTT.

This clone was seen more than once but under ten times. The gene calls are TRBV5-7 and TRBJ2-7, with unresolved D. TRBV5-7 is reported as an ORF; its role is uncertain. Deletions cut 8 bases from V and 6 bases from J, with 15 bases between. The CDR3 runs 12 residues. The CDR3 DNA is TGTGCCAGAAATTCTGGCCGTCTCGAGCAGTACTTC. This encodes CARNSGRLEQYF.

The chain joins TRBV7-2 to TRBJ1-5; TRBD1 matches 8 bases. The CDR3 has 15 amino acids. Trimming removed 4 bases from V and 5 bases from J; junction bases left unmatched: 7. CDR1 is SGHTA, CDR2 FQGNSA, per germline. The CDR3 protein is CASSSRTGFYQPQHF. CDR3 coding DNA: TGTGCCAGCAGCTCTAGGACAGGGTTTTATCAGCCCCAGCATTTT. Drawing the rest from reference TRBV7-2 and TRBJ1-5, the complete variable domain is GAGVSQSPSNKVTEKGKDVELRCDPISGHTALYWYRQSLGQGLEFLIYFQGNSAPDKSGLPSDRFSAERTGGSVSTLTIQRTQQEDSAVYLCASSSRTGFYQPQHFGDGTRLSIL.

The chain recombines TRBV29-1 with TRBJ2-7; 7 nucleotides agree with TRBD1. V shed 4 bases, J shed 2 bases, and the junction held 5 bases outside the gene matches. The germline gives CDR1 SQVTM, CDR2 ANQGSEA. The CDR3 covers 13 residues. CDR3 amino acids: CSVVQGDTYEQYF. CDR3 sequence (DNA): TGCAGCGTTGTCCAGGGGGACACCTACGAGCAGTACTTC.

The chain is built from TRBV12-5 and TRBJ2-5; maybe TRBD2 (5 bases). The CDR3 is 11 residues long. V lost 4 bases and J 7 bases, leaving 7 bases between the germline ends. Germline V CDR1 and CDR2: LGHNT, FRNRAP. CDR3 bases: TGTGCTAGTGGTTCCGAGGGGACCCAGTACTTC. It translates to CASGSEGTQYF.

The rearrangement uses TRBV3-1 (or the pseudogene TRBV3-2) and TRBJ1-2; no reliable D call. Germline CDR1 LGHDT, CDR2 YNNKEL (reference sequence). The CDR3 totals 16 residues. Trimming removed 0 bases from V and 4 bases from J, with 15 bases in between. The CDR3 is CASSQDSGLRPYGYTF. As DNA, the CDR3 is TGTGCCAGCAGCCAAGATTCAGGACTTCGACCCTATGGCTACACCTTC.

V is TRBV14 and J is TRBJ1-1; the D is unclear. This CDR3 spans 13 amino acids. Looked up from germline, CDR1 is SGHDN and CDR2 is FVKESK. Trimming took off 1 base at V and 11 bases at J, with 14 bases between the two ends. DNA of the CDR3: TGTGCCAGCAGCCAAGCGGAGCCGCTGAATGCTTTCTTT. Residues: CASSQAEPLNAFF.

This rearrangement joins TRBV18 to TRBJ2-7; the D gene is possibly TRBD1 (5 bases). CDR3 length: 14 residues. Germline-derived CDR1 and CDR2 are KGHSH and LQKENI. Trimming pared 8 bases from V and 2 bases from J, leaving 16 bases between. For the CDR3, the DNA is TGTGCCAGCAAAACGCTGGACACCGCCTACGAGCAGTACTTC. This sequence encodes CASKTLDTAYEQYF.

The gene calls are TRBV6-1 and TRBJ1-2; a possible D gene is TRBD1 (6 bases). The CDR3 consists of 14 residues. Germline values: CDR1 MNHNS, CDR2 SASEGT. Trimming shortened V by 2 bases and J by 3 bases, and 10 bases separated the two germline ends. The CDR3 loop reads CASSERGDDYGYTF. The CDR3 DNA follows: TGTGCCAGCAGTGAAAGGGGGGACGACTATGGCTACACCTTC.

As to this clone: The identical CDR3 is also encoded by other nucleotide sequences in the sample. The chain is built from TRBV12-3 or TRBV12-4 and TRBJ2-5; D remains unclear. Trimming removed 5 bases at V and 7 bases at J, with 8 bases between. This CDR3 spans 11 amino acids. The CDR3 sequence is CASSLEGTQYF. The CDR3, as DNA: TGTGCCAGCAGTCTCGAAGGGACCCAGTACTTC.

The chain is built from TRBV20-1 and TRBJ1-1, with D uncertain. V lost 3 bases, J lost 5 bases, and 16 bases lay in between. Germline V gene data show CDR1 as DFQATT and CDR2 as SNEGSKA (reference sequence). This CDR3 has 14 amino acids. CDR3 sequence: CSASLILRRTEAFF. The DNA for the CDR3 is TGCAGTGCTAGTCTCATCCTTCGGAGGACTGAAGCTTTCTTT.

This clone was recorded a few times. The chain has TRBV11-3 and TRBJ1-1, with D perhaps matching TRBD1 (5 bases). The CDR3 is 12 residues long. Germline assignment: CDR1 SGHNT and CDR2 YENEEA. V lost 4 bases and J 6 bases, leaving 9 bases between the germline ends. CDR3 in DNA: TGTGCCAGCAGCTACCAGGGTTCTGAAGCTTTCTTT. The encoded protein is CASSYQGSEAFF.